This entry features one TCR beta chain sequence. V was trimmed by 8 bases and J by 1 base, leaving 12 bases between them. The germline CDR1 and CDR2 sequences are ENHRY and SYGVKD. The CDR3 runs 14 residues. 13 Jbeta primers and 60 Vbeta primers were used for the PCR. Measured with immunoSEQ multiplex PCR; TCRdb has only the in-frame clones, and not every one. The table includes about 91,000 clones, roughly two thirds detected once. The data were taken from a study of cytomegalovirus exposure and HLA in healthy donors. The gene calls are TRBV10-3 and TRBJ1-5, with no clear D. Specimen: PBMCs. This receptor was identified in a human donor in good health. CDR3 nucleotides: TGTGCCATCGGGCGGGAGGGAAGCAATCAGCCCCAGCATTTT. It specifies CAIGREGSNQPQHF.